Reported below is one T cell receptor beta chain. Its antigen is unidentified. Germline CDR1 SGHDN, CDR2 FVKESK. V was cut by 1 base and J by 4 bases, with 11 bases left in between. CDR3 length: 14 amino acids. The sample is drawn from a study of shared clonotypes between healthy human individuals. Naive CD8 cells, CD45RO-negative and positively selected for CCR7, excluded terminally differentiated effector memory CD45RA+ cells. Findings of the study overall: What naive subsets generally showed was a larger estimated richness than memory subsets showed. Naive CD4 clonotype sharing across several donors was 4% to 5.5%.

Here immunoSEQ multiplex PCR was the method, and the copy in TCRdb shows in-frame clones only, minus some. The sample includes some 2.1 million clones, about 95% of them seen just once. This TCR was sampled from a man between 18 and 29 years old in good health. This rearrangement joins TRBV14 to TRBJ2-7, with D tentatively TRBD2 (6 bases). The sample consisted of naive CD8+ T cells sorted from blood. The CDR3, as DNA: TGTGCCAGCAGCCAAGGCCCGGGGACTTACGAGCAGTACTTC. Translating it yields CASSQGPGTYEQYF.